This T cell receptor (beta chain) appears in the sequencing data of a study of CD8+CD57+ T cells in acquired aplastic anemia. Study background: An average of roughly 3.2 ug of DNA was obtained from sorted CD4+ and CD8+ cells. The study, taken as a whole, reports: Any difference that existed in CD8+ Simpson's diversity between patients and controls was not significant.

This clonotype was counted a few times. Its antigen is not identified. TCR beta VDJ combinations and CDR3 sequences were profiled from genomic DNA. TCRdb reanalysed the reads using MiXCR and keeps one entry per CDR3 protein. The sample has a few hundred thousand distinct CDR3 sequences, around 60% seen once; the top ten hold 8%. Germline V gene data show CDR1 as SNHLY and CDR2 as FYNNEI. The CDR3 sequence is 13 residues long. V trimming: 8 bases; J trimming: 2 bases; junction bases outside the gene matches: 0. This clonotype was obtained from a human donor with severe aplastic anemia or a healthy control (not recorded which). The sample comprised sorted CD4+, CD8+, or CD8+CD57+ T cells (not recorded which) from PBMCs. The V and J genes are TRBV2 and TRBJ2-5; 12 bases map to TRBD2. CDR3 residues: CASGLAGQETQYF. DNA for the CDR3: TGTGCCAGCGGACTAGCGGGACAAGAGACCCAGTACTTC.